Shown below are 8 T cell receptor beta chains from a single sample sequenced in a study of blood T cells in healthy people across ages. Primed by a sample-barcoded 5' primer and a J-beta primer mix, a second PCR proceeded for about 6 to 12 cycles. TCRdb itself ran the 5' RACE reads through MiXCR, one entry per CDR3 protein. The sample lists about 1.8 million distinct CDR3 sequences; roughly 50% were seen once. Sequenced input: blood. The source of these receptors is a woman aged 40 to 50 in good health.

The chain is built from TRBV3-1 and TRBJ2-7; 10 bases map to TRBD2. The J call is uncertain, as TRBJ2-5 better fits the DNA end. The CDR3 is 17 amino acids. Germline CDR1 LGHDT, CDR2 YNNKEL (reference sequence). CDR3 sequence reads: CASSQDVLAGVGETQYF. In DNA form, the CDR3 reads TGTGCCAGCAGCCAAGATGTCCTAGCGGGGGTTGGAGAGACCCAGTACTTC.

This clonotype has more than one count but fewer than ten. This chain uses TRBV15 with TRBJ1-5, with 7 bases identical to TRBD1. This CDR3 spans 14 amino acids. Per the germline V gene, CDR1 is LNHNV and CDR2 is YYDKDF (reference sequence). V gave up 1 base and J gave up 6 bases; unmatched junction bases: 3. The CDR3 DNA reads TGTGCCACCAGCAGAGGACAGGGTACTCAGCCCCAGCATTTT. It specifies CATSRGQGTQPQHF.

The chain combines TRBV6-5 with TRBJ2-1, with 12 nucleotides matching TRBD1. This CDR3 region has 15 residues. After removal of 5 bases from V and 2 bases from J, the junction contained 1 base not matched to a gene. CDR1 is MNHEY, CDR2 SVGAGI, per germline. The CDR3 DNA follows: TGTGCCAGCAGTGGGACAGGGGGCACCTACAATGAGCAGTTCTTC. Amino acids: CASSGTGGTYNEQFF.

The V call is TRBV14, the J call TRBJ1-2; D is possibly TRBD1 (5 bases). In germline, CDR1 is SGHDN, CDR2 FVKESK. Trimming pared 0 bases from V and 4 bases from J, leaving 15 bases between. The CDR3 has 16 residues. Here the CDR3 DNA reads TGTGCCAGCAGCCAAGAAGTTAACCGGGACTCCTATGGCTACACCTTC. Translated: CASSQEVNRDSYGYTF.

In its sample, this clonotype was seen many times. At one end, the junction sequence differs from germline, possibly due to a read error. The rearrangement links TRBV5-1 to TRBJ2-7; maybe TRBD2 (6 bases). Per germline, CDR1 SGHRS and CDR2 YFSETQ. The CDR3 spans 14 residues. The CDR3 loop is CASSLAGGNYEQYF. In nucleotides, the CDR3 is TGTGCCAGCAGCTTAGCTGGGGGGAACTACGAGCAGTACTTC.

Worth noting for this clonotype: One junction end disagrees with the germline gene, perhaps due to a read error. V is TRBV6-6 and J is TRBJ1-6, with D possibly being TRBD1 (5 bases). In germline, CDR1 is MNHNY, CDR2 SVGAGI (reference sequence). This CDR3 is built from 15 residues. The CDR3 loop reads CASSPGTDLLWPPHF. CDR3 nucleotide sequence: TGTGCCAGCAGCCCCGGGACCGACCTGTTGTGGCCCCCCCACTTT.

The rearrangement uses TRBV6-2 or TRBV6-3 and TRBJ2-4; the match to TRBD1 covers 7 bases. This CDR3 is 16 amino acids long. With V trimmed by 6 bases and J by 0 bases, 8 bases remained unmatched. CDR1 and CDR2 from the germline V gene are MNHEY and SVGEGT. The CDR3 nucleotides read TGTGCCAGCAGCCACGAGGGACAGAGAGCCAAAAACATTCAGTACTTC. It yields the protein CASSHEGQRAKNIQYF.

There are a few counts of this clonotype. The rearrangement uses TRBV7-2 and TRBJ1-6; tentative D call: TRBD1 (5 bases). The length of the CDR3 is 15 residues. The ends were cut back, 0 bases at V and 7 bases at J, with 10 bases in the middle. The germline CDR1 and CDR2 sequences are SGHTA and FQGNSA. CDR3 in DNA: TGTGCCAGCAGCTTAGCCCCGGGGGGAAATTCACCCCTCCACTTT. This encodes CASSLAPGGNSPLHF.